These T cell receptor beta chains were read from a single sample in a study of Ad26.COV2.S vaccination and SARS-CoV-2 variants. Assay: immunoSEQ multiplex PCR; the TCRdb copy retains only in-frame clones and omits some. This sample has approximately 300,000 clones, with approximately 80% found just once. The material sequenced was peripheral blood, taken in a trial of Ad26.COV2.S vaccine versus placebo. The receptors stem from a person between 18 and 59 years old who received the Ad26.COV2.S COVID-19 vaccine or a placebo. CDR3s include the opening cysteine and the closing phenylalanine or tryptophan.

j_gene: TRBJ2-1; v_gene: TRBV27; CDR3aa: CASSVTTPTYNEQFF
j_gene: TRBJ1-2; v_gene: TRBV11-3; CDR3aa: CASSLARGGYTF
j_gene: TRBJ2-7; v_gene: TRBV5-6; CDR3aa: CASSFRGAGYEQYF
j_gene: TRBJ2-7; v_gene: TRBV6-5; CDR3aa: CASSRVSGRLYEQYF
j_gene: TRBJ2-2; v_gene: TRBV9; CDR3aa: CASSVRGGNTGELFF
j_gene: TRBJ2-1; v_gene: TRBV2; CDR3aa: CASITGTSNEQFF
j_gene: TRBJ1-2; v_gene: TRBV5-4; CDR3aa: CASSPGQAINYGYTF
j_gene: TRBJ1-2; v_gene: TRBV30; CDR3aa: CAWSSSLGGYTF
j_gene: TRBJ2-5; v_gene: TRBV7-9; CDR3aa: CASSYSLGMETQYF
j_gene: TRBJ2-1; v_gene: TRBV11-3; CDR3aa: CASSPAGTSTNEQFF
j_gene: TRBJ2-7; v_gene: TRBV18; CDR3aa: CASSPAASGIYSYEQYF
j_gene: TRBJ1-4; v_gene: TRBV7-9; CDR3aa: CASSLRGTGVATNEKLFF
j_gene: TRBJ1-1; v_gene: TRBV3-1/TRBV3-2; CDR3aa: CASSPRGNTEAFF
j_gene: TRBJ2-6; v_gene: TRBV28; CDR3aa: CASTGGRNSGANVLTF
j_gene: TRBJ2-5; v_gene: TRBV6-5; CDR3aa: CASRTDSQETQYF
j_gene: TRBJ2-7; v_gene: TRBV5-1; CDR3aa: CASSLDRGHYEQYF
j_gene: TRBJ2-7; v_gene: TRBV7-9; CDR3aa: CASSLGPGQGIGEQYF
j_gene: TRBJ2-3; v_gene: TRBV10-3; CDR3aa: CAITPTGENTDTQYF
j_gene: TRBJ2-7; v_gene: TRBV11-2; CDR3aa: CASSPEGEKYEQYF
j_gene: TRBJ2-6; v_gene: TRBV10-1; CDR3aa: CASSDVNSGANVLTF
j_gene: TRBJ1-5; v_gene: TRBV24-1; CDR3aa: CATSDPGQGSGQPQHF
j_gene: TRBJ2-7; v_gene: TRBV7-8; CDR3aa: CASSYRTSFYEQYF
j_gene: TRBJ2-4; v_gene: TRBV29-1; CDR3aa: CSGSGGGNIQYF
j_gene: TRBJ1-6; v_gene: TRBV3-1/TRBV3-2; CDR3aa: CASSQARGRNNSPLHF
j_gene: TRBJ2-1; v_gene: TRBV7-9; CDR3aa: CASSLRQGERFSLSEQFF
j_gene: TRBJ1-5; v_gene: TRBV5-1; CDR3aa: CASSWTGARDQPQHF
j_gene: TRBJ2-6; v_gene: TRBV28; CDR3aa: CASSTNGVSGANVLTF
j_gene: TRBJ1-2; v_gene: TRBV27; CDR3aa: CASSFGGPYGYTF
j_gene: TRBJ2-5; v_gene: TRBV2; CDR3aa: CASSEAPAGGLLIETQYF
j_gene: TRBJ2-7; v_gene: TRBV5-1; CDR3aa: CASSFLGQGAYEQYF
j_gene: TRBJ1-2; v_gene: TRBV28; CDR3aa: CASSAPTRSYGYTF
j_gene: TRBJ2-3; v_gene: TRBV5-4; CDR3aa: CASSKPPGTTGTDTQYF
j_gene: TRBJ2-5; v_gene: TRBV5-1; CDR3aa: CASSYGTGWGQETQYF
j_gene: TRBJ2-5; v_gene: TRBV9; CDR3aa: CASSAPGGIQETQYF
j_gene: TRBJ1-4; v_gene: TRBV18; CDR3aa: CASSPRGSGNEKLFF
j_gene: TRBJ1-3; v_gene: TRBV3-1/TRBV3-2; CDR3aa: CASSQDFLLNSGNTIYF
j_gene: TRBJ2-7; v_gene: TRBV4-2; CDR3aa: CASSHRTAGGSYEQYF
j_gene: TRBJ2-7; v_gene: TRBV7-6; CDR3aa: CASSKGQGITYEQYF
j_gene: TRBJ2-4; v_gene: TRBV7-2; CDR3aa: CASSKTRTSGGHDYF
j_gene: TRBJ1-5; v_gene: TRBV5-1; CDR3aa: CASSRDRGNQPQHF
j_gene: TRBJ1-2; v_gene: TRBV28; CDR3aa: CASRSGQGAVGYTF
j_gene: TRBJ1-2; v_gene: TRBV3-1/TRBV3-2; CDR3aa: CASRRGLGGYTF
j_gene: TRBJ1-1; v_gene: TRBV5-1; CDR3aa: CASSTSTGGVNTEAFF
j_gene: TRBJ2-2; v_gene: TRBV5-1; CDR3aa: CASSLQGPNTGELFF
j_gene: TRBJ1-3; v_gene: TRBV4-1; CDR3aa: CASSQSQSYSGNTIYF
j_gene: TRBJ1-1; v_gene: TRBV5-1; CDR3aa: CASSPHGTGGSSTEAFF
j_gene: TRBJ1-1; v_gene: TRBV5-6; CDR3aa: CASSLAGGGTEAFF
j_gene: TRBJ2-1; v_gene: TRBV11-2; CDR3aa: CASSSHRGPHEQFF
j_gene: TRBJ2-3; v_gene: TRBV5-1; CDR3aa: CASSLGHSSTDTQYF
j_gene: TRBJ2-7; v_gene: TRBV5-6; CDR3aa: CASSPGQGAYYEQYF
j_gene: TRBJ2-7; v_gene: TRBV5-1; CDR3aa: CASSLSPRGRSYEQYF
j_gene: TRBJ2-3; v_gene: TRBV27; CDR3aa: CASRPEGRENTQYF
j_gene: TRBJ1-1; v_gene: TRBV5-4; CDR3aa: CASSLGVGTEAFF
j_gene: TRBJ2-5; v_gene: TRBV28; CDR3aa: CASSQGARETQYF
j_gene: TRBJ2-1; v_gene: TRBV7-3; CDR3aa: CASSLSPSGGYNEQFF
j_gene: TRBJ1-2; v_gene: TRBV24-1; CDR3aa: CATSEGGYNRGYTF
j_gene: TRBJ1-5; v_gene: TRBV18; CDR3aa: CASSPTQDQPQHF
j_gene: TRBJ1-6; v_gene: TRBV7-9; CDR3aa: CASSPFHF
j_gene: TRBJ1-1; v_gene: TRBV6-5; CDR3aa: CASSPGGVRTEAFF